This T cell receptor (beta chain) originates from a study of blood T cell repertoires in COVID-19. The assay was immunoSEQ multiplex PCR, and TCRdb's table has in-frame clones only and misses some. Of approximately 500,000 clones in the sample, 70% to 90% were seen once. This CDR3 is built from 17 residues. V shed 1 base and J 4 bases; nucleotides not matched to a gene: 11. The germline gives CDR1 MNHNS, CDR2 SASEGT. The sequence was collected from a woman between 50 and 59 years old with COVID-19, enrolled during active disease. Sequencing was performed on peripheral blood. The V gene is TRBV6-1, the J gene TRBJ1-2; TRBD1 agrees at 8 bases. The CDR3 DNA reads TGTGCCAGCAGTGAAGGGAGAGTCAGGGGGCGAAGCTATGGCTACACCTTC. As protein: CASSEGRVRGRSYGYTF.